The 32 T cell receptor beta chains below were found in one sample sequenced in a study of shared clonotypes between healthy human individuals. This table comes from immunoSEQ multiplex PCR, and its TCRdb copy is limited to in-frame clones, with some not included. The sample gives about a million clones, approximately 80% of which show up once; roughly 0.9% is in the top ten. The specimen was memory CD4+ T cells from PBMCs. The sample's subset: CD45RA-negative fraction. All receptors derive from a young man in good health. Some clones in this sample may be carry-over from other donors' samples.

The chain employs TRBV4-1 and TRBJ2-2; perhaps TRBD1 as D (6 bases). The CDR3 is made up of 15 amino acids. V gave up 3 bases and J gave up 3 bases, with 11 bases separating them. Germline loops: CDR1 MGHRA, CDR2 YSYEKL. The CDR3, as DNA: TGCGCCAGCAGCCACAACAAGGGGGACACCGGGGAGCTGTTTTTT. It is translated as CASSHNKGDTGELFF.

This sequence joins TRBV6-1 and TRBJ1-1; D not certain. This CDR3 is 12 amino acids long. With 3 bases removed from V and 6 bases from J, the gap between germline ends came to 8 bases. The germline CDR1 and CDR2 sequences are MNHNS and SASEGT. The CDR3 region is CASSEAVAEAFF. For the CDR3, the DNA is TGTGCCAGCAGTGAGGCCGTTGCTGAAGCTTTCTTT.

The chain uses TRBV11-1 and TRBJ1-1; D uncertain. This CDR3 is built from 12 residues. The V gene lost 5 bases and the J gene lost 3 bases, with 7 bases spanning the gap. The germline V gene has CDR1 SGHAT and CDR2 FQDESV (reference sequence). The CDR3 protein is CASSPRDTEAFF. CDR3 in DNA: TGTGCCAGCAGCCCCCGGGACACTGAAGCTTTCTTT. The complete variable domain, with remaining parts taken from reference TRBV11-1 and TRBJ1-1, reads EAEVAQSPRYKITEKSQAVAFWCDPISGHATLYWYRQILGQGPELLVQFQDESVVDDSQLPKDRFSAERLKGVDSTLKIQPAELGDSAMYLCASSPRDTEAFFGQGTRLTVV.

This clone was seen at least ten times. The sample carries other DNA sequences with the same CDR3. The chain links TRBV9 to TRBJ1-5; perhaps TRBD1 as D (6 bases). CDR3 length: 15 amino acids. The ends were cut back, 0 bases at V and 4 bases at J, with 11 bases in the middle. CDR1 is SGDLS, CDR2 YYNGEE, per germline. CDR3 sequence: CASSVEGGPNQPQHF. CDR3 bases: TGTGCCAGCAGCGTAGAGGGGGGACCTAATCAGCCCCAGCATTTT.

This clone was recorded a few times. V gene TRBV2 combines with J gene TRBJ2-7; D is undetermined. The CDR3 totals 13 residues. From germline, CDR1 is SNHLY and CDR2 FYNNEI. V lost 4 bases and J lost 5, with 12 bases in between. CDR3 in DNA: TGTGCCAGCAGTGTACCCGACCTACACGAGCAGTACTTC. Its translation is CASSVPDLHEQYF.

V and J are TRBV9 and TRBJ2-3; D is tentatively TRBD1 or TRBD2 (6 bases each). This CDR3 is 19 amino acids long. CDR1 SGDLS and CDR2 YYNGEE come from the germline V gene. With 0 bases removed from V and 1 base from J, the gap between germline ends came to 21 bases. The CDR3 coding sequence is TGTGCCAGCAGCGTAGATCCGGGACACCAGGGCGGGGGCACAGATACGCAGTATTTT. Translation gives CASSVDPGHQGGGTDTQYF.

This clone was counted between two and nine times. The gene calls are TRBV28 and TRBJ1-1; the D gene is possibly TRBD1 (6 bases). The CDR3 is 15 amino acids. Trimming shortened V by 5 bases and J by 2 bases, and 15 bases separated the two germline ends. Germline assignment: CDR1 MDHEN and CDR2 SYDVKM. DNA for the CDR3: TGTGCCAGCAGTCAGTTACAGGGTAAAAACACTGAAGCTTTCTTT. Its translation is CASSQLQGKNTEAFF.

The chain joins TRBV14 to TRBJ2-1, with 11 bases matching TRBD2. Germline CDR1 SGHDN, CDR2 FVKESK. Unmatched junction bases numbered 6, after V lost 5 bases and J lost 6 bases. CDR3 size: 15 residues. The CDR3 DNA follows: TGTGCCAGCAGCTCACCCGGGACTAGCGGCAATGAGCAGTTCTTC. Amino acids: CASSSPGTSGNEQFF.

This CDR3 reads CASSKTAGQGYF. The CDR3 DNA reads as TGTGCCAGCAGCAAAACTGCGGGACAGGGGTACTTC. The chain couples TRBV11-1 to TRBJ2-4; 9 nucleotides agree with TRBD1. CDR3 length: 12 residues. Germline-derived CDR1 and CDR2 are SGHAT and FQDESV (reference sequence). The V and J ends lost 5 bases and 15 bases, in that order; junction bases with no gene match: 8. Full variable domain (remainder filled in from reference TRBV11-1 and TRBJ2-4): EAEVAQSPRYKITEKSQAVAFWCDPISGHATLYWYRQILGQGPELLVQFQDESVVDDSQLPKDRFSAERLKGVDSTLKIQPAELGDSAMYLCASSKTAGQGYFGAGTRLSVL.

This sequence joins TRBV11-2 and TRBJ2-5, with unresolved D. This CDR3 is built from 12 residues. V dropped 4 bases and J dropped 2 bases, with 5 bases sitting between them. Germline V CDR1 and CDR2: SGHAT, FQNNGV. The CDR3 nucleotides read TGTGCCAGCAGCTCACAACAAGAGACCCAGTACTTC. This encodes CASSSQQETQYF.

The chain's CDR3 is CASSQGLIGSGNTIYF. CDR3 bases: TGTGCCAGCAGCCAGGGTTTGATAGGGTCTGGAAACACCATATATTTT. The chain uses TRBV7-2 and TRBJ1-3; a possible D gene is TRBD1 (5 bases). V was pared by 5 bases and J by 1 base, with 15 bases between. Germline assignment: CDR1 SGHTA and CDR2 FQGNSA. This CDR3 is 16 amino acids long.

This rearrangement joins TRBV11-2 to TRBJ2-7; 9 nucleotides line up with TRBD1. Germline V gene data show CDR1 as SGHAT and CDR2 as FQNNGV. The CDR3 totals 16 residues. J was trimmed by 7 bases and V by 2 bases; bases with no gene match: 12. The CDR3: CASSLSPQGALGEQYF. The CDR3 DNA sequence: TGTGCCAGCAGCTTATCGCCACAGGGGGCTCTGGGGGAGCAGTACTTC.

J is TRBJ1-5 and V is TRBV28; possible D gene TRBD1, 5 bases. Trimming cost V 4 bases and J 5 bases, with 12 bases left between them. The length of the CDR3 is 14 residues. Germline lookup yields CDR1 MDHEN and CDR2 SYDVKM. DNA for the CDR3: TGTGCCAGCAGTTCCTTGCAGGGCCATCAGCCCCAGCATTTT. It codes for CASSSLQGHQPQHF.

The J gene is TRBJ1-5, the V gene TRBV6-1, with no clear D. Per germline, CDR1 MNHNS and CDR2 SASEGT. Between the trimmed V and J ends, which lost 6 bases and 3 bases, there was a span of 15 bases. CDR3 length: 15 amino acids. CDR3: CASRSPEGVNQPQHF. Written as DNA, the CDR3 is TGTGCCAGCAGATCCCCCGAAGGCGTCAATCAGCCCCAGCATTTT.

V usage is TRBV2 and J usage is TRBJ2-1; 8 nucleotides match TRBD2. The CDR3 extends over 15 amino acids. Germline V gene data show CDR1 as SNHLY and CDR2 as FYNNEI. Trimming removed 5 bases from V and 2 bases from J; junction bases left unmatched: 5. The CDR3 sequence is CASSSGLATYNEQFF. The CDR3, as DNA: TGTGCCAGCAGTTCCGGACTAGCAACCTACAATGAGCAGTTCTTC.

The chain employs TRBV19 and TRBJ2-4; perhaps TRBD2 as D (5 bases). Between the trimmed V and J ends, which lost 5 bases and 1 base, there was a span of 27 bases. This CDR3 has 20 residues. Germline loops: CDR1 LNHDA, CDR2 SQIVND (reference sequence). The CDR3 bases are TGTGCCAGTAGTCCTCCGACGCGGGCCGACTGGGTTATGGCCAAAAACATTCAGTACTTC. Its protein product is CASSPPTRADWVMAKNIQYF.

This chain joins TRBV19 and TRBJ2-7; D remains unclear. The CDR3 contains 15 residues. CDR1 and CDR2 (germline): LNHDA, SQIVND (reference sequence). With 5 bases removed from V and 2 bases from J, the gap between germline ends came to 16 bases. The chain's CDR3 is CASSLSRGSTYEQYF. Written as DNA, the CDR3 is TGTGCCAGTAGTTTGAGTCGCGGCAGTACCTACGAGCAGTACTTC.

This clone was seen more than once but under ten times. The rearrangement joins TRBV10-3 to TRBJ2-7, with a possible D match to TRBD2 (5 bases). The V gene's germline CDR1 is ENHRY and CDR2 SYGVKD. The CDR3 is made up of 18 amino acids. Trimming took off 2 bases at V and 3 bases at J, with 23 bases between the two ends. CDR3 sequence (DNA): TGTGCCATCAGTGAGGGGAATTCGGGGTGGGTGAGAGACTACGAGCAGTACTTC. This encodes CAISEGNSGWVRDYEQYF.

V gene TRBV11-1 combines with J gene TRBJ2-3; 9 nucleotides agree with TRBD2. CDR3 size: 17 residues. The J segment lost 2 bases and the V segment lost 1 base, leaving 7 bases of the junction unmatched. Germline V lookup: CDR1 SGHAT, CDR2 FQDESV (reference sequence). CDR3 sequence reads: CASSLDSSGTSTDTQYF. In nucleotides, the CDR3 is TGTGCCAGCAGCTTAGACTCTAGCGGGACCTCCACAGATACGCAGTATTTT.

The chain joins TRBV6-6 to TRBJ2-5; D not resolved. V gave up 6 bases and J gave up 5 bases, with 13 bases separating them. CDR3 length: 13 residues. CDR1 MNHNY and CDR2 SVGAGI come from the germline V gene (reference sequence). The CDR3 DNA reads TGTGCCAGCAGGACATCCTACCGTGAGACCCAGTACTTC. Residues: CASRTSYRETQYF.

The rearrangement uses TRBV30 and TRBJ1-3; D perhaps matches TRBD1 (5 bases). Germline values: CDR1 GTSNPN, CDR2 SVGIG (reference sequence). The germline V and J ends were trimmed by 4 bases and 0 bases, with 13 bases remaining between them. This CDR3 contains 15 residues. The CDR3 DNA sequence: TGTGCCTGGAAGGAAGACAGCCACTCTGGAAACACCATATATTTT. Amino acid sequence: CAWKEDSHSGNTIYF. The full variable domain, with the rest looked up from reference TRBV30 and TRBJ1-3, is SQTIHQWPATLVQPVGSPLSLECTVEGTSNPNLYWYRQAAGRGLQLLFYSVGIGQISSEVPQNLSASRPQDRQFILSSKKLLLSDSGFYLCAWKEDSHSGNTIYFGEGSWLTVV.

This clone is a singleton in its sample. The chain carries TRBV20-1 and TRBJ2-5; D unclear. The CDR3 extends over 11 amino acids. Per the germline V gene, CDR1 is DFQATT and CDR2 is SNEGSKA (reference sequence). V shed 7 bases and J shed 1 base, with 7 bases lying between them. The CDR3 reads CSEGLQETQYF. CDR3 nucleotide sequence: TGCAGTGAGGGCCTCCAAGAGACCCAGTACTTC.

This clone has a handful of counts. The chain joins TRBV28 to TRBJ1-1; 8 bases agree with TRBD1. Germline CDR1 is MDHEN and CDR2 is SYDVKM. The V segment lost 5 bases and the J segment 4 bases; nucleotides outside the gene matches: 9. This CDR3 has 15 amino acids. The chain's CDR3 is CASSPGQGRGTEAFF. The CDR3 DNA is TGTGCCAGCAGTCCAGGACAGGGTCGGGGCACTGAAGCTTTCTTT.

In the case of this clone: The sample contains more than one DNA sequence encoding this CDR3. V and J are TRBV5-1 and TRBJ2-3; 13 bases are a match to TRBD2. CDR1 is SGHRS and CDR2 is YFSETQ in the germline V gene. The CDR3 sequence is 16 residues long. The V and J ends lost 5 bases and 3 bases, in that order; junction bases with no gene match: 6. The CDR3: CASSSGTSGTTDTQYF. In DNA, the CDR3 is TGCGCCAGCAGTTCCGGGACTAGCGGGACAACAGATACGCAGTATTTT.

As to this clone: Within the sample, other DNA sequences also encode this same CDR3. The chain employs TRBV6-1 and TRBJ1-3; 8 nucleotides align to TRBD1. V lost 5 bases, J lost 4 bases, and 7 bases stayed unmatched. The germline V gene encodes CDR1 MNHNS and CDR2 SASEGT. This CDR3 is 15 amino acids long. CDR3 region: CASSTGGLGGNTIYF. The CDR3, as DNA: TGTGCCAGCAGTACAGGGGGACTCGGGGGAAACACCATATATTTT.

This clone came up a few times. V usage is TRBV6-5 and J usage is TRBJ1-2, with 9 bases that match TRBD1. The CDR3 totals 14 residues. J gave up 7 bases and V 4 bases, and 7 bases lay outside the gene matches. In germline, CDR1 is MNHEY, CDR2 SVGAGI. The CDR3 region has the DNA TGTGCCAGCAGTTTGCAGGGGACAGGGACTGGCTACACCTTC. Its protein is CASSLQGTGTGYTF.

This clone was found once. V is TRBV6-1 and J is TRBJ1-2; D gene unclear. V shed 2 bases and J shed 9 bases, with 13 bases lying between them. The CDR3 has 13 amino acids. Germline V gene data show CDR1 as MNHNS and CDR2 as SASEGT. The CDR3 sequence is CASSELQPVSYTF. The DNA for the CDR3 is TGTGCCAGCAGTGAACTACAGCCTGTTAGCTACACCTTC.

The chain has TRBV28 and TRBJ2-7, with 16 bases identical to TRBD2. This CDR3 has 20 residues. V was pared by 4 bases and J by 2 bases, with 14 bases of the junction left unmatched. Looked up from germline, CDR1 is MDHEN and CDR2 is SYDVKM. CDR3 amino acids: CASSSIAGTSGRVVPYEQYF. The CDR3 bases are TGTGCCAGCAGTTCCATAGCCGGGACTAGCGGGAGGGTCGTGCCCTACGAGCAGTACTTC. The full variable domain, rest sourced from reference TRBV28 and TRBJ2-7, is DVKVTQSSRYLVKRTGEKVFLECVQDMDHENMFWYRQDPGLGLRLIYFSYDVKMKEKGDIPEGYSVSREKKERFSLILESASTNQTSMYLCASSSIAGTSGRVVPYEQYFGPGTRLTVT.

This chain joins TRBV4-3 and TRBJ2-1; TRBD2 matches 11 bases. The CDR3 totals 18 residues. Trimming at V came to 0 bases and at J to 9 bases, leaving 13 bases not matched to a gene. In germline, CDR1 is LGHNA, CDR2 YSLEER. The CDR3 loop reads CASSQEWKISGRAGEQFF. CDR3 DNA sequence: TGCGCCAGCAGCCAAGAATGGAAAATTAGCGGGAGGGCCGGTGAGCAGTTCTTC.

The table lists this clone with a count of one. The V gene is TRBV7-3, the J gene TRBJ2-2, with 9 bases fitting TRBD2. The CDR3 is made up of 15 amino acids. J was trimmed by 8 bases and V by 5 bases; bases with no gene match: 9. Germline assignment: CDR1 SGHTA and CDR2 FQGTGA. CDR3 in amino acids: CASSRVGLAAGELFF. The DNA for the CDR3 is TGTGCCAGCAGCCGAGTGGGACTAGCAGCGGGGGAGCTGTTTTTT.

The chain employs TRBV10-3 and TRBJ1-1, with a weak D call TRBD1 (5 bases). V was cut by 6 bases and J by 4 bases, with 6 bases left in between. This CDR3 contains 11 residues. CDR1 is ENHRY, CDR2 SYGVKD, per germline. CDR3 amino acids: CAIRGTTEAFF. The CDR3 DNA reads as TGTGCCATCAGGGGGACCACTGAAGCTTTCTTT.

CDR3 in amino acids: CASSEGIDGYTF. The CDR3 bases are TGTGCCAGCAGTGAGGGTATCGATGGCTACACCTTC. The chain is built from TRBV6-1 and TRBJ1-2; no reliable D call. Germline assignment: CDR1 MNHNS and CDR2 SASEGT. Trimming removed 3 bases at V and 6 bases at J, with 8 bases between. The CDR3 is 12 amino acids.